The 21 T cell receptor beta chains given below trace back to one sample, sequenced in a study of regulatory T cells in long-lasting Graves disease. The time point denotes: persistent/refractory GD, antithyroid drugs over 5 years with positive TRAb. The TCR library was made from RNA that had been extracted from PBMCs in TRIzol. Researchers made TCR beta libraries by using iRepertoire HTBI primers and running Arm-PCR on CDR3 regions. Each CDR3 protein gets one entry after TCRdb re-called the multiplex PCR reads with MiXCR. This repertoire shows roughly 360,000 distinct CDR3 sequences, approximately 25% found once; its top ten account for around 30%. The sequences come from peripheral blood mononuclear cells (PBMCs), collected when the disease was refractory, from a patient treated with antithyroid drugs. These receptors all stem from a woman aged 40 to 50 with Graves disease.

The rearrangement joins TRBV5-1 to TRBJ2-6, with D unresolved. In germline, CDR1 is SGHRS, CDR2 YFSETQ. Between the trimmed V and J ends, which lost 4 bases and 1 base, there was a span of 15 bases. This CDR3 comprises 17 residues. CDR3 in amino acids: CASSPGPGLSGANVLTF. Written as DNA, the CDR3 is TGCGCCAGCAGCCCAGGACCGGGCTTGTCTGGGGCCAACGTCCTGACTTTC.

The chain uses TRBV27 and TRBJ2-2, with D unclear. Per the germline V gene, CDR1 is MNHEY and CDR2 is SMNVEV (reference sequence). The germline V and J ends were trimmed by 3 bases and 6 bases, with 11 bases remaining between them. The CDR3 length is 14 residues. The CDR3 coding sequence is TGTGCCAGCAGTTTCATCCCGGGTGCCGGGGAGCTGTTTTTT. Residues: CASSFIPGAGELFF.

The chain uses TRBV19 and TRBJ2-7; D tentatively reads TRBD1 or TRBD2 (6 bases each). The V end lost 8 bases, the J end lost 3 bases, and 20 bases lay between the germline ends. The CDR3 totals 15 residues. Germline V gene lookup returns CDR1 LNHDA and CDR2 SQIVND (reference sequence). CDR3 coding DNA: TGTGCCAGTCAGCTAGCGCCAGGGGAGAACTACGAGCAGTACTTC. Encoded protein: CASQLAPGENYEQYF.

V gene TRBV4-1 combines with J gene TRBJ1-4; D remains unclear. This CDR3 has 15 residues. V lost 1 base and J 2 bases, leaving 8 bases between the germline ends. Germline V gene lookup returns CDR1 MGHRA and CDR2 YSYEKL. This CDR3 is CASSQVGSTNEKLFF. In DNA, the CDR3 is TGCGCCAGCAGCCAAGTAGGCTCTACTAATGAAAAACTGTTTTTT.

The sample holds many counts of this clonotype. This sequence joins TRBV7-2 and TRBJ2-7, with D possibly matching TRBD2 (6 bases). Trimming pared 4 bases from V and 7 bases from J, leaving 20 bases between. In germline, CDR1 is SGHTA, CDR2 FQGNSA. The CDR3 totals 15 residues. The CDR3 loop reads CASSSRLGGVGEQYF. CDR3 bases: TGTGCCAGCAGCTCCCGCTTGGGAGGCGTGGGGGAGCAGTACTTC.

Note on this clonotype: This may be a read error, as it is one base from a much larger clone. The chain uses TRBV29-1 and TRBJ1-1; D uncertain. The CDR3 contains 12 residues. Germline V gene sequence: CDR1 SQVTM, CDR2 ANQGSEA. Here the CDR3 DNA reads TGCAGCGTTGTGACCCAGAACGCTGAAGCTTTCTTT. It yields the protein CSVVTQNAEAFF.

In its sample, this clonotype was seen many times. The CDR3 spells CASTRSYEQYF. CDR3 DNA: TGTGCCAGCACACGATCATACGAGCAGTACTTC. This rearrangement joins TRBV28 to TRBJ2-7; D gene uncertain. Trimming removed 7 bases from V and 4 bases from J, with 8 bases in between. The CDR3 is 11 amino acids. Germline V gives CDR1 MDHEN, CDR2 SYDVKM.

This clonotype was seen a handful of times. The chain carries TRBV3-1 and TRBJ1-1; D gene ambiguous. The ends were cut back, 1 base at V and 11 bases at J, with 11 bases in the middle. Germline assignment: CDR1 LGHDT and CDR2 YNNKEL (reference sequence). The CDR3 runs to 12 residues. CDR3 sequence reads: CASSQGMRSAFF. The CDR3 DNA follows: TGTGCCAGCAGCCAAGGAATGCGGTCCGCTTTCTTT.

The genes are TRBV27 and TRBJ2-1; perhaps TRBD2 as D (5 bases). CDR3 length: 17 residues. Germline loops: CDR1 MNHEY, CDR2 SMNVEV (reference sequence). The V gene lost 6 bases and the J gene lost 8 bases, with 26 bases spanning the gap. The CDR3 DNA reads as TGTGCCAGCAGCCCTTGGAGGCGGGCCGTCGGTGTCGATGAGCAGTTCTTC. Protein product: CASSPWRRAVGVDEQFF.

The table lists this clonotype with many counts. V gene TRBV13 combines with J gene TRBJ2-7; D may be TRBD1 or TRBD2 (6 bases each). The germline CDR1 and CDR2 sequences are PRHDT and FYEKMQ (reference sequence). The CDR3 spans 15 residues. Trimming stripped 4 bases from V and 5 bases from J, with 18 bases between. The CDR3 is CASSSVRRGADEQYF. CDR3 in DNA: TGTGCCAGCAGCTCCGTACGGAGGGGGGCCGACGAGCAGTACTTC.

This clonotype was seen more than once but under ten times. CDR3 bases: TGTGCCAGCAGTGAAGCGCGAAGCGGGAGGGCCGGCACAGATACGCAGTATTTT. Amino acids: CASSEARSGRAGTDTQYF. The chain carries TRBV2 and TRBJ2-3, with 10 bases matching TRBD2. Unmatched junction bases numbered 7, after V lost 0 bases and J lost 1 base. CDR1 is SNHLY, CDR2 FYNNEI, per germline. CDR3 size: 18 residues.

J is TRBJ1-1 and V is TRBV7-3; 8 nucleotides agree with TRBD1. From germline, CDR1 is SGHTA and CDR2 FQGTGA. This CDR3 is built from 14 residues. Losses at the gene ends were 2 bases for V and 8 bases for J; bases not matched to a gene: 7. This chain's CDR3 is CASSLGGTGQEAFF. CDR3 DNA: TGTGCCAGCAGCTTAGGGGGGACAGGCCAAGAAGCTTTCTTT. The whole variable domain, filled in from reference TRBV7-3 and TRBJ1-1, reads GAGVSQTPSNKVTEKGKYVELRCDPISGHTALYWYRQSLGQGPEFLIYFQGTGAADDSGLPNDRFFAVRPEGSVSTLKIQRTERGDSAVYLCASSLGGTGQEAFFGQGTRLTVV.

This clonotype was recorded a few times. The CDR3: CASRTGAWETEAFF. The CDR3 nucleotides are TGCGCCAGCAGGACAGGGGCCTGGGAAACTGAAGCTTTCTTT. V and J are TRBV5-1 and TRBJ1-1; 8 bases map to TRBD1. The CDR3 totals 14 residues. Germline CDR1 and CDR2: SGHRS and YFSETQ. The J segment lost 5 bases and the V segment lost 5 bases, leaving 8 bases of the junction unmatched.

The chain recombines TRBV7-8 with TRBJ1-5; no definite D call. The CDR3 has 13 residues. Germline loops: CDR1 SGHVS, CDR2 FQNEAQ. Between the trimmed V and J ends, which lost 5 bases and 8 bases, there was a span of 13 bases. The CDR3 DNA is TGTGCCAGCAGCCTAAGCCGGGAGGAGCCCCAGCATTTT. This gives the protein CASSLSREEPQHF.

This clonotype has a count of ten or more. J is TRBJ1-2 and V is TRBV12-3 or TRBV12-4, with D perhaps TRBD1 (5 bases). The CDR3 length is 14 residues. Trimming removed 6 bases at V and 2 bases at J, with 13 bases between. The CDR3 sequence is CASRGRGSNYGYTF. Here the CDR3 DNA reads TGTGCCAGCAGGGGAAGGGGATCGAACTATGGCTACACCTTC.

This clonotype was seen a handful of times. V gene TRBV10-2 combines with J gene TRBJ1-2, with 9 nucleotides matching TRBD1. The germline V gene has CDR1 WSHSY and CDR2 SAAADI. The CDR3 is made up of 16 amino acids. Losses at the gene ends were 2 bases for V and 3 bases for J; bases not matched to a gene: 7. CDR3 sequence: CASSEMGQGEDYGYTF. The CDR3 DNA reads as TGCGCCAGCAGTGAGATGGGACAGGGAGAAGACTATGGCTACACCTTC.

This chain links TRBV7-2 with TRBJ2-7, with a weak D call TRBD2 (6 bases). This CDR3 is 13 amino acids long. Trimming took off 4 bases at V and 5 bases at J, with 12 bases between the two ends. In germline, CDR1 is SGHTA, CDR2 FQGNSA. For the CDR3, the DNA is TGTGCCAGCAGCTCCGGACTATCTCACGAGCAGTACTTC. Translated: CASSSGLSHEQYF.

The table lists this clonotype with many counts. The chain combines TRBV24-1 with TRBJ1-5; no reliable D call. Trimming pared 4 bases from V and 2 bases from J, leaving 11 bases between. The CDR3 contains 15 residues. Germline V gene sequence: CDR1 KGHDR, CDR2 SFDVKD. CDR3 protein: CATSDRGYGNQPQHF. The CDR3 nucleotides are TGTGCCACCAGTGACCGGGGTTACGGCAATCAGCCCCAGCATTTT.

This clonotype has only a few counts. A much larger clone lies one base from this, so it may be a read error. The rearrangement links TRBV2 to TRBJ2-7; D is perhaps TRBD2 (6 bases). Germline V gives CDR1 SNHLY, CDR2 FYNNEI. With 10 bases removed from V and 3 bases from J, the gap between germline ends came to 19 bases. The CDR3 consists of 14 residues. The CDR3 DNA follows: TGTGCCACCTGGCTTGGCAGGGACTTCTACGAGCAGTACTTC. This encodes CATWLGRDFYEQYF. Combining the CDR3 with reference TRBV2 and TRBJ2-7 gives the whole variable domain EPEVTQTPSHQVTQMGQEVILRCVPISNHLYFYWYRQILGQKVEFLVSFYNNEISEKSEIFDDQFSVERPDGSNFTLKIRSTKLEDSAMYFCATWLGRDFYEQYFGPGTRLTVT.

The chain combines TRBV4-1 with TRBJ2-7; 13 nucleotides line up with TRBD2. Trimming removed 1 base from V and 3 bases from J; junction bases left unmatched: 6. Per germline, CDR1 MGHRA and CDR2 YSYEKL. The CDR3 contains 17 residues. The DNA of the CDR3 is TGCGCCAGCAGCCAAGCCGTCTGGACTAGCGGGAGCTACGAGCAGTACTTC. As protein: CASSQAVWTSGSYEQYF.

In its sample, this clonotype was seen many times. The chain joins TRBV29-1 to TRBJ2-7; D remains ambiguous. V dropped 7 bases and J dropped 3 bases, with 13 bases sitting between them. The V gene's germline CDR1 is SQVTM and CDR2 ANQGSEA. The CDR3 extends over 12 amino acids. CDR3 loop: CSARTRHYEQYF. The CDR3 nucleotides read TGCAGCGCCCGGACCCGTCACTACGAGCAGTACTTC.